Each of the 25 T cell receptor beta chains below was sequenced from the same sample in a study of identical twins (dated by TCRdb to 2016 to 2017). The library was generated by 5' RACE. Sequencing was carried out with an Illumina HiSeq 2000. The public reads were quality trimmed at Q25 with fastp and then assembled into clones with MiXCR by TCRdb, keeping productive beta chains. When rows share a CDR3 protein, they turn into one entry using the most common DNA and genes. Present in this sample are some 560,000 distinct CDR3 sequences, nearly 10% of which were seen just once. The ten largest make up 2.5% to 3.5% of the sample. These data were likewise used in another study, on yellow fever vaccine responses in identical twins.

Sequencing used PBMCs. These receptors all come from a woman in her late teens or twenties in good health.

This clonotype came up many times. The chain links TRBV29-1 to TRBJ2-1; no reliable D call. Germline V gene lookup returns CDR1 SQVTM and CDR2 ANQGSEA. Trimming took 1 base from V and 2 from J, leaving 15 bases between them. The CDR3 spans 16 residues. CDR3 in DNA: TGCAGCGTTGAAGGGTATCCAGGAGCCCCCTACAATGAGCAGTTCTTC. It is translated as CSVEGYPGAPYNEQFF.

The chain combines TRBV30 with TRBJ2-3; 12 bases are a match to TRBD2. The CDR3 covers 15 residues. Looked up from germline, CDR1 is GTSNPN and CDR2 is SVGIG (reference sequence). V shed 0 bases, J shed 6 bases, and the junction held 4 bases outside the gene matches. The CDR3 bases are TGTGCCTGGAGTGTACTAGCGGGAGGAAGGGATACGCAGTATTTT. It encodes CAWSVLAGGRDTQYF.

The CDR3 sequence is CSARQGEGTEAFF. DNA of the CDR3: TGCAGTGCTAGGCAGGGGGAGGGCACTGAAGCTTTCTTT. The V gene is TRBV20-1, the J gene TRBJ1-1, with 7 bases aligning to TRBD1. This CDR3 is built from 13 residues. The germline CDR1 and CDR2 sequences are DFQATT and SNEGSKA (reference sequence). Trimming cost V 3 bases and J 4 bases; bases outside gene matches: 5.

The V gene is TRBV5-6, the J gene TRBJ1-5, with D uncertain. The CDR3 length is 14 residues. Germline lookup yields CDR1 SGHDT and CDR2 YYEEEE. Trimming removed 0 bases at V and 7 bases at J, with 11 bases between. CDR3 in amino acids: CASSLAGREQPQHF. The CDR3 DNA is TGTGCCAGCAGCTTGGCCGGACGGGAGCAGCCCCAGCATTTT.

This clonotype was detected a few times. The chain links TRBV16 to TRBJ2-1; 13 positions agree with TRBD2. V lost 6 bases and J lost 15; bases outside the gene matches: 8. The CDR3 length is 13 residues. Germline CDR1 is KGHSY and CDR2 is FQNENV. The CDR3 region is CASSQGLAGSVFF. In DNA form, the CDR3 reads TGTGCCAGCAGTCAGGGACTAGCGGGATCGGTGTTCTTC. Full variable domain (rest looked up from reference TRBV16 and TRBJ2-1): GEEVAQTPKHLVRGEGQKAKLYCAPIKGHSYVFWYQQVLKNEFKFLISFQNENVFDETGMPKERFSAKCLPNSPCSLEIQATKLEDSAVYFCASSQGLAGSVFFGPGTRLTVL.

The chain combines TRBV7-6 with TRBJ2-2; perhaps TRBD1 as D (5 bases). Germline V CDR1 and CDR2: SGHVS, FNYEAQ. The V and J ends lost 3 bases and 2 bases respectively, with 16 bases between them. The CDR3 has 17 residues. CDR3 sequence (DNA): TGTGCCAGCAGCTTTGCGCCATCGACAGAAAACACCGGGGAGCTGTTTTTT. Its protein product is CASSFAPSTENTGELFF.

This clonotype was seen only a few times. The gene calls are TRBV11-2 and TRBJ2-3, with D maybe TRBD1 (5 bases). CDR3 length: 15 residues. V lost 5 bases, J lost 3 bases, and 15 bases lay in between. CDR1 and CDR2 from the germline V gene are SGHAT and FQNNGV. CDR3 region: CASSGSSGKTDTQYF. The DNA for the CDR3 is TGTGCCAGCAGCGGAAGCTCAGGGAAGACAGATACGCAGTATTTT.

This clonotype was seen at least ten times. The chain recombines TRBV20-1 with TRBJ2-7; TRBD2 agrees at 8 bases. V shed 4 bases, J shed 0 bases, and the junction held 5 bases outside the gene matches. This CDR3 region has 14 residues. The germline gives CDR1 DFQATT, CDR2 SNEGSKA (reference sequence). This CDR3 reads CSATQRGTSYEQYF. CDR3 nucleotide sequence: TGCAGTGCTACTCAGCGGGGGACCTCCTACGAGCAGTACTTC.

V is TRBV12-5 and J is TRBJ2-1; D is perhaps TRBD1 (7 bases). The CDR3 runs 16 residues. V was shortened by 6 bases and J by 7 bases, with 22 bases between the two germline ends. Per germline, CDR1 LGHNT and CDR2 FRNRAP. This CDR3 reads CASGPDRTRGGNEQFF. Written as DNA, the CDR3 is TGTGCTAGTGGGCCGGACAGGACGCGGGGCGGGAATGAGCAGTTCTTC. Together with reference TRBV12-5 and TRBJ2-1, the CDR3 gives the full variable domain: DARVTQTPRHKVTEMGQEVTMRCQPILGHNTVFWYRQTMMQGLELLAYFRNRAPLDDSGMPKDRFSAEMPDATLATLKIQPSEPRDSAVYFCASGPDRTRGGNEQFFGPGTRLTVL.

This clonotype has at least ten counts. The rearrangement joins TRBV5-1 to TRBJ2-6, with 13 bases fitting TRBD2. J gave up 2 bases and V 2 bases, and 1 base lay outside the gene matches. The length of the CDR3 is 17 residues. Germline CDR1 is SGHRS and CDR2 is YFSETQ. The CDR3 DNA reads TGCGCCAGCAGCTTTGGGACTAGCGGGGCTGGGGCCAACGTCCTGACTTTC. Translation: CASSFGTSGAGANVLTF.

This clonotype appeared many times. This chain joins TRBV12-3 or TRBV12-4 and TRBJ2-3; tentatively, D is TRBD1 (6 bases). This CDR3 spans 15 amino acids. V lost 5 bases and J 2 bases, leaving 14 bases between the germline ends. CDR3 sequence reads: CASSPRDINTDTQYF. CDR3 sequence (DNA): TGTGCCAGCAGTCCCCGGGACATAAACACAGATACGCAGTATTTT.

This clonotype came up a few times. This chain links TRBV3-1 with TRBJ1-4, with D perhaps matching TRBD1 (5 bases). This CDR3 is 16 amino acids long. Per the germline V gene, CDR1 is LGHDT and CDR2 is YNNKEL (reference sequence). Trimming removed 1 base at V and 7 bases at J, with 16 bases between. The CDR3 reads CASSQVLGGRGEKLFF. DNA of the CDR3: TGTGCCAGCAGCCAAGTTCTTGGGGGGAGGGGTGAAAAACTGTTTTTT.

The CDR3 protein is CASSIGLAGLGGELFF. The DNA of the CDR3 is TGCGCCAGCAGCATCGGACTAGCGGGGCTTGGCGGGGAGCTGTTTTTT. This sequence joins TRBV5-1 and TRBJ2-2; 12 nucleotides match TRBD2. CDR3 length equals 16 residues. Germline CDR1 reads SGHRS; CDR2 reads YFSETQ. Trimming at V came to 4 bases and at J to 7 bases, leaving 8 bases not matched to a gene.

This clonotype was recorded many times. J is TRBJ1-5 and V is TRBV5-1; D is possibly TRBD1 (6 bases). Germline loops: CDR1 SGHRS, CDR2 YFSETQ. Trimming left V 0 bases short and J 1 base short, with 8 bases between. This CDR3 contains 15 residues. The CDR3 nucleotides are TGCGCCAGCAGCTTGGAGGGGGACAGCAATCAGCCCCAGCATTTT. It codes for CASSLEGDSNQPQHF.

This clonotype has more than one count but fewer than ten. V gene TRBV6-4 combines with J gene TRBJ2-1; 14 bases agree with TRBD2. The CDR3 runs 15 residues. Germline V gives CDR1 MRHNA, CDR2 SNTAGT. The trim removed 4 bases at V and 7 bases at J, leaving 3 bases unmatched. CDR3 bases: TGTGCCAGCAGTGTCGGGACTAGCGGGAGAAATGAGCAGTTCTTC. Translating it yields CASSVGTSGRNEQFF.

This clonotype was seen many times. This chain connects TRBV20-1 to TRBJ2-3; 10 bases agree with TRBD1. Germline trimming cut 6 bases from V and 5 bases from J; bases unmatched to any gene: 11. CDR1 DFQATT and CDR2 SNEGSKA come from the germline V gene (reference sequence). This CDR3 is built from 15 residues. The CDR3 loop is CSARDRGVGRDTQYF. The CDR3 DNA follows: TGCAGTGCAAGGGACAGGGGAGTTGGTAGAGATACGCAGTATTTT.

This clonotype was counted only a few times. This chain joins TRBV7-2 and TRBJ2-1; 14 nucleotides align to TRBD2. Germline assignment: CDR1 SGHTA and CDR2 FQGNSA. The CDR3 runs to 16 residues. J gave up 6 bases and V 6 bases, and 7 bases lay outside the gene matches. The CDR3 sequence is CASRSPGLAGVNEQFF. For the CDR3, the DNA is TGTGCCAGCAGGTCCCCGGGACTAGCGGGAGTCAATGAGCAGTTCTTC.

The chain recombines TRBV15 with TRBJ1-6; perhaps TRBD1 as D (5 bases). The ends were cut back, 0 bases at V and 4 bases at J, with 16 bases in the middle. This CDR3 is 18 amino acids long. The V gene's germline CDR1 is LNHNV and CDR2 YYDKDF (reference sequence). CDR3 bases: TGTGCCACCAGCAGAGATTCCCGGGGCCATAATTATAATTCACCCCTCCACTTT. Protein sequence: CATSRDSRGHNYNSPLHF.

The chain combines TRBV20-1 with TRBJ1-5; possibly TRBD1 for D (5 bases). Trimming pared 3 bases from V and 1 base from J, leaving 16 bases between. The V gene's germline CDR1 is DFQATT and CDR2 SNEGSKA (reference sequence). The CDR3 consists of 16 residues. In DNA form, the CDR3 reads TGCAGTGCTAGTCTTGGCGGGGCCAAAAGCAATCAGCCCCAGCATTTT. Amino acid sequence: CSASLGGAKSNQPQHF.

This chain connects TRBV10-3 to TRBJ2-7, with D perhaps TRBD2 (6 bases). CDR1 ENHRY and CDR2 SYGVKD come from the germline V gene. This CDR3 contains 15 residues. The germline V and J ends were trimmed by 4 bases and 5 bases, with 18 bases remaining between them. In nucleotides, the CDR3 is TGTGCCATCAGTGGGCTTAGCGGAGAGGAGGACGAGCAGTACTTC. Encoded protein: CAISGLSGEEDEQYF.

The chain links TRBV5-1 to TRBJ2-7, with TRBD2 matching over 10 bases. CDR3 length: 14 amino acids. V was clipped by 2 bases and J by 5 bases; unmatched bases: 4. Germline V gene lookup returns CDR1 SGHRS and CDR2 YFSETQ. CDR3 coding DNA: TGCGCCAGCAGCTTTAGCGGGGGGACCCACGAGCAGTACTTC. Translated: CASSFSGGTHEQYF.

There are a few counts of this clonotype. V usage is TRBV7-2 and J usage is TRBJ1-1; 10 bases map to TRBD1. There are 13 residues in the CDR3. V shed 8 bases and J 7 bases; nucleotides not matched to a gene: 7. CDR1 and CDR2 (germline): SGHTA, FQGNSA. In nucleotides, the CDR3 is TGTGCCAGCGCCCCCGGGACAGGGGTTGAAGCTTTCTTT. The encoded protein is CASAPGTGVEAFF.

This chain joins TRBV30 and TRBJ2-1; 11 bases are a match to TRBD2. V was pared by 3 bases and J by 5 bases, with 6 bases of the junction left unmatched. Germline CDR1 and CDR2: GTSNPN and SVGIG (reference sequence). The CDR3 is made up of 15 amino acids. CDR3 bases: TGTGCCTGGAGACGCGGGACTAGCGGACACAATGAGCAGTTCTTC. This codes for CAWRRGTSGHNEQFF.

This clonotype showed up just a few times. The V gene is TRBV3-1, the J gene TRBJ1-2; D unresolved. V was cut by 0 bases and J by 8 bases, with 13 bases left in between. Germline CDR1 reads LGHDT; CDR2 reads YNNKEL (reference sequence). CDR3 length equals 14 residues. In nucleotides, the CDR3 is TGTGCCAGCAGCCAAGATGGGTCGGCGAACGGCTACACCTTC. Translated: CASSQDGSANGYTF.

The chain has TRBV29-1 and TRBJ2-7; D gene uncertain. Trimming stripped 0 bases from V and 2 bases from J, with 5 bases between. The germline V gene has CDR1 SQVTM and CDR2 ANQGSEA. The length of the CDR3 is 12 residues. CDR3 sequence reads: CSVEDLPYEQYF. The CDR3 DNA sequence: TGCAGCGTTGAAGATCTGCCCTACGAGCAGTACTTC.